This T cell receptor beta chain stems from a study of T cell responses to AZD1222 COVID-19 vaccine (dated by TCRdb to the early 2020s). General notes on the study: AZD1222 recipients whose second dose came at about 4 weeks and those whose second dose came at about 12 weeks were combined into one group, since spike-specific TCR depth and breadth did not differ between the two schedules. Trial participants were enrolled by age into subgroups of 18-55, 56-69 and 70-plus years, and around 150, 29 and 61 TCR-sequenced participants, respectively, were included in these subgroups. TCR sequencing covered over 230 trial participants: 200 to 220 given two doses of AZD1222 and 26 given two doses of MenACWY control vaccine.

Taken from the germline V gene (reference sequence), the CDR1 and CDR2 loops are MNHNY and SVGAGI. The CDR3 runs 14 amino acids, cysteine and phenylalanine included. Of the read, only the CDR3 DNA is kept; its 42 bases are in frame from base 1. V sheds 6 bases and J sheds 1 base, leaving 7 bases between their ends. Here is what the overall study found, with its caveats: Because no day 14 peak-response samples were available, the repertoires could be characterized only after the peak T cell response. Conclusions about previously exposed vaccinees are limited, since just five or six AZD1222 recipients were seropositive for SARS-CoV-2 at baseline. In the small 56-69-year group, the increase in depth fell short of significance, most likely because of low power. Epitopes outside the regions mutated in the B.1.351 and B.1.1.7 variants were reportedly recognized by nearly half of the unique spike-specific TCRs. After two AZD1222 doses, both the breadth and the depth of spike-specific TCRs were significantly higher than at day 0 and than in MenACWY recipients. The vaccine-associated CD4 TCRs covered the entire spike protein, and the dominant responses fell in regions 160-218 and 743-854. Participants were mostly white British and included more females than males, and it was suggested by the authors that clonal diversity may have been underestimated.

This clone was detected only once. Its antigen has not been determined. The input lacks base qualities; no much larger clone sits a single base away. In light of the paper, this sample's time point label describes: baseline before first vaccination. Samples from vaccinated people were obtained from the UK trials COV001 and COV002, which included a single-blind randomized controlled phase 2/3 trial of AZD1222 (ChAdOx1 nCoV-19) in healthy adults. Trial participant PBMC samples were collected at day 0 and day 28 after the second dose for TCRbeta chain sequencing. The CDR3 regions of human TCRbeta chains were subjected to immunosequencing. The paper's processing steps were these. TCRs in the repertoires were matched against a reference library of SARS-CoV-2-specific TCRs that had been generated with the MIRA antigen-specificity platform. Breadth was defined as the fraction of unique TCRs that were SARS-CoV-2-associated, and depth was defined as the fraction of total T cells that were SARS-CoV-2-associated. Using the MIRA data, each spike-specific TCR was assigned both to the spike region to which the TCR was reactive and to a CD4 or CD8 class. Log10-transformed breadth and depth values were compared by one-way ANOVA with Sidak's multiple comparisons tests. TCRdb limited this immuneACCESS table to in-frame rearrangements with V and J called. A share of clones is missing; checked studies link under half to unresolved V genes, and the rest is unexplained. V and J calls and clone size are given by that table; D and trimming were obtained from the DNA. Present in this sample are 150,000 to 200,000 clones, around 92% of which were seen just once. Roughly a tenth of the sample belongs to the ten largest clones.

The TCR originated in an adult in good health. Here the sequenced sample was peripheral blood, taken on day 0 of AZD1222 vaccination. This sequence uses TRBV6-6 and TRBJ2-6; the D region possibly corresponds to TRBD1 (5 bases align). The CDR3 reads as follows: CASRSGSGANVLTF. The DNA sequence follows: TGTGCCAGCAGGTCAGGGTCTGGGGCCAACGTCCTGACTTTC.